The T cell receptor beta chain described here comes from a study of cytotoxic CD8 clonotypes in ibrutinib-treated CLL. Study-level findings and limits: Investigators sampled sustained-remission and progressing patients at differing times.

The CDR3 spans 17 residues. V was shortened by 0 bases and J by 4 bases, with 19 bases between the two germline ends. The germline CDR1 and CDR2 sequences are WSHSY and SAAADI. Turning to this clone: Its target is unknown.

Measured with immunoSEQ multiplex PCR; TCRdb has only the in-frame clones, and not every one. Here the sample spans about 200,000 clones, roughly 79% being singletons. This clonotype was obtained from a human donor with chronic lymphocytic leukemia. The chain uses TRBV10-2 and TRBJ2-7, with D uncertain. The starting material was PBMCs, obtained after 12 months of ibrutinib treatment. In nucleotides, the CDR3 is TGCGCCAGCAGTGAGTCGTCCCCGTTTGGGTTTTCATACGAGCAGTACTTC. Protein: CASSESSPFGFSYEQYF.